This TCR beta chain was obtained from a study of shared clonotypes between healthy human individuals. Trimming took 3 bases from V and 2 from J, leaving 8 bases between them. This CDR3 is 13 amino acids long. Germline CDR1 and CDR2: MDHEN and SYDVKM. The table came from immunoSEQ multiplex PCR; TCRdb's copy has only in-frame clones and leaves some out. The table records roughly 520,000 clones, about 96% of them present only once. This clone was found once. This chain connects TRBV28 to TRBJ2-7; possible D gene TRBD1, 5 bases. Sequencing used naive CD4+ T cells sorted from blood. Stated subset: CD45RA+ positively selected. The clonotype was recovered from a woman between 25 and 40 years old in good health. The CDR3 sequence: CASSLSRAYEQYF. The CDR3 nucleotides are TGTGCCAGCAGTTTGAGCAGGGCCTACGAGCAGTACTTC. Supplemented by reference TRBV28 and TRBJ2-7, the full variable domain reads DVKVTQSSRYLVKRTGEKVFLECVQDMDHENMFWYRQDPGLGLRLIYFSYDVKMKEKGDIPEGYSVSREKKERFSLILESASTNQTSMYLCASSLSRAYEQYFGPGTRLTVT.